The next 4 T cell receptor beta chains were all read from a single sample in a study of beta chain features in type 1 diabetes. Of the isolated RNA, all was reverse transcribed, and so the sequenced material was expressed TCRB transcripts. Method: immunoSEQ multiplex PCR; TCRdb's copy keeps in-frame clones and lacks some. The profile shows approximately 340,000 clones, roughly 15% of them singletons. The sample was naive CD4+ T cells from blood. These receptors came from a woman between 18 and 30 years old in good health.

This clone showed up just a few times. The rearrangement links TRBV5-1 to TRBJ2-1, with 7 bases identical to TRBD2. Germline V CDR1 and CDR2: SGHRS, YFSETQ. Unmatched junction bases numbered 10, after V lost 0 bases and J lost 7 bases. This CDR3 comprises 16 residues. CDR3 region: CASSLDPSGLGNEQFF. The CDR3 DNA reads as TGCGCCAGCAGCTTGGACCCTAGCGGTCTCGGGAATGAGCAGTTCTTC. The complete variable domain, with remaining parts taken from reference TRBV5-1 and TRBJ2-1, reads KAGVTQTPRYLIKTRGQQVTLSCSPISGHRSVSWYQQTPGQGLQFLFEYFSETQRNKGNFPGRFSGRQFSNSRSEMNVSTLELGDSALYLCASSLDPSGLGNEQFFGPGTRLTVL.

The chain has TRBV7-9 and TRBJ2-6; no firm D call. Per the germline V gene, CDR1 is SEHNR and CDR2 is FQNEAQ (reference sequence). Trimming left V 5 bases short and J 0 bases short, with 8 bases between. CDR3 length: 15 amino acids. For the CDR3, the DNA is TGTGCCAGCAGCGCCAGTACCTCTGGGGCCAACGTCCTGACTTTC. It yields the protein CASSASTSGANVLTF.

The rearrangement links TRBV7-9 to TRBJ2-7, with D possibly matching TRBD2 (5 bases). The CDR3 spans 14 residues. From germline, CDR1 is SEHNR and CDR2 FQNEAQ (reference sequence). V was trimmed by 7 bases and J by 4 bases, leaving 17 bases between them. In DNA, the CDR3 is TGTGCCAGCACCTCCGGTGGGGAGAAGTACGAGCAGTACTTC. Its protein is CASTSGGEKYEQYF.

This clone was picked up a small number of times. The chain joins TRBV28 to TRBJ2-7; 7 nucleotides match TRBD1. V dropped 6 bases and J dropped 0; count of bases not matched to a gene: 14. The CDR3 loop spans 17 amino acids. Germline V gene sequence: CDR1 MDHEN, CDR2 SYDVKM. The CDR3: CASSLRRTGPSSYEQYF. The CDR3 DNA reads TGTGCCAGCAGCCTGCGACGGACAGGCCCCAGCTCCTACGAGCAGTACTTC.